This T cell receptor (beta chain) stems from a study of T cell responses to AZD1222 COVID-19 vaccine. The study's findings and limits: Elevations in Spike-specific TCR breadth and depth followed administration of two AZD1222 doses. Across spike, vaccine-associated CD4 TCRs were found, dominant at 160-218 and 743-854.

The CDR3 extends over 13 amino acids. Deletions cut 5 bases from V and 4 bases from J, with 9 bases between. CDR1 and CDR2 from the germline V gene are SGHAT and FQNNGV. In this sample, this clone turned up once. As yet, its antigen is unknown. Profiled with immunoSEQ multiplex PCR; TCRdb holds only in-frame clones, not every one. The data show under 150,000 clones, with approximately 90% seen just once and around 8% held by the top ten. This clonotype was sampled from an adult in good health. J is TRBJ1-5 and V is TRBV11-2; D is unresolved. The specimen was peripheral blood, collected on day 0 of AZD1222 vaccination. CDR3 bases: TGTGCCAGCAGCCACGGAACGAATCAGCCCCAGCATTTT. It specifies CASSHGTNQPQHF.